What follows describes a single TCR beta chain. Its antigen is currently unknown. The CDR3 is made up of 14 amino acids. Per the germline V gene, CDR1 is SGHDT and CDR2 is YYEEEE. Trimming removed 4 bases at V and 7 bases at J, with 15 bases between. Assay used: immunoSEQ multiplex PCR; TCRdb lists only in-frame clones, some missing. The sample lists 65,000 to 90,000 clones; roughly 78% were seen once. This specimen belongs to a study of T cell repertoires and HLA-DP antigens. The TCR comes from a man between 60 and 75 years old in good health and CMV-seronegative. The gene calls are TRBV5-6 and TRBJ1-5, with D perhaps TRBD1 (5 bases). What was sequenced was CD4+ T cells from PBMCs. CDR3 bases: TGTGCCAGCAGCCGAGGGGTGGTTCGCCAGCCCCAGCATTTT. It is translated as CASSRGVVRQPQHF.